These T cell receptor beta chains were read from a single sample in a study of cytomegalovirus exposure and HLA in healthy donors. Sequencing used immunoSEQ multiplex PCR; TCRdb keeps in-frame clones, though not all of them. The data hold approximately 140,000 clones, with 60% to 85% observed a single time. The sequencing input was PBMCs. These receptor sequences come from a man aged 18 to 30 in good health and CMV-seronegative. The CDR3 runs from the conserved cysteine through the conserved F or W. The order of the fields is clone size, V gene, D gene, CDR3 length, J gene, CDR3 DNA, CDR3 protein. A D gene is named only where the DNA matches it firmly. Clone size appears in some rows only: once, few, many, or a class for an expanded clone.

size: NA
V: TRBV5-1
D: NA
length: 15
J: TRBJ2-5
DNA: TGCGCCAGCCATATTGACACCCCCGGCAGGGAGACCCAGTACTTC
CDR3: CASHIDTPGRETQYF

size: NA
V: TRBV7-2
D: NA
length: 15
J: TRBJ2-7
DNA: TGTGCCAGCAGCTTAGATAGGGGGGGCCTACGCGAGCAGTACTTC
CDR3: CASSLDRGGLREQYF

size: NA
V: TRBV27
D: NA
length: 16
J: TRBJ2-1
DNA: TGTGCCAGCAGTCCCCCCCCGGGGATGTTCTCCAATGAGCAGTTCTTC
CDR3: CASSPPPGMFSNEQFF

size: NA
V: TRBV9
D: NA
length: 15
J: TRBJ2-1
DNA: TGTGCCAGCAGCCTAGCCGGGACATCGGGAAATGAGCAGTTCTTC
CDR3: CASSLAGTSGNEQFF

size: NA
V: TRBV19
D: TRBD1
length: 17
J: TRBJ1-5
DNA: TGTGCCAGTAGTATAGGGGGGACAGGGGTTAGCAATCAGCCCCAGCATTTT
CDR3: CASSIGGTGVSNQPQHF

size: NA
V: TRBV30
D: TRBD1
length: 12
J: TRBJ1-4
DNA: TGTGCCTGGAGGGGCGCAGGGGGCTTACTGTTTTTT
CDR3: CAWRGAGGLLFF

size: NA
V: TRBV6-1
D: NA
length: 15
J: TRBJ2-1
DNA: TGTGCCAGCAGTGAAGACTGGCGGGGTATCAGTGAGCAGTTCTTC
CDR3: CASSEDWRGISEQFF

size: NA
V: TRBV2
D: NA
length: 13
J: TRBJ1-5
DNA: TGTGCCAGCAGCCAAGGGACAAATCAGCCCCAGCATTTT
CDR3: CASSQGTNQPQHF

size: NA
V: TRBV6-5
D: TRBD1
length: 13
J: TRBJ2-7
DNA: TGTGCCAGCAGCTTACAGGGGACCTACGAGCAGTACTTC
CDR3: CASSLQGTYEQYF

size: NA
V: TRBV5-1
D: TRBD1
length: 14
J: TRBJ2-1
DNA: TGCGCCAGCAGCTTGTCCTGGACAGGGGATGAGCAGTTCTTC
CDR3: CASSLSWTGDEQFF

size: NA
V: TRBV29-1
D: NA
length: 16
J: TRBJ1-4
DNA: TGCAGCGTTGCCCCCCAGGACAGTTCCACTAATGAAAAACTGTTTTTT
CDR3: CSVAPQDSSTNEKLFF

size: NA
V: TRBV5-4
D: TRBD2
length: 13
J: TRBJ2-3
DNA: TGTGCCAGCAGCTATCGGGGGGGGGATACGCAGTATTTT
CDR3: CASSYRGGDTQYF

size: few
V: TRBV5-1
D: TRBD1
length: 14
J: TRBJ1-4
DNA: TGCGCCAGCAGCTGGGACAGAGCTGATGAAAAACTGTTTTTT
CDR3: CASSWDRADEKLFF

size: NA
V: TRBV6-5
D: NA
length: 15
J: TRBJ2-2
DNA: TGTGCCAGCAGTTGGCAGACAGGTGCCCCCGGGGAGCTGTTTTTT
CDR3: CASSWQTGAPGELFF

size: NA
V: TRBV4-3
D: NA
length: 15
J: TRBJ2-3
DNA: TGCGCCAGCAGCCAAGTTGTCGAGGGGGCAGATACGCAGTATTTT
CDR3: CASSQVVEGADTQYF

size: NA
V: TRBV7-3
D: NA
length: 13
J: TRBJ1-5
DNA: TGTGCCAGCAGCCTGGGACACAATCAGCCCCAGCATTTT
CDR3: CASSLGHNQPQHF

size: few
V: TRBV7-9
D: TRBD1
length: 14
J: TRBJ1-1
DNA: TGTGCCAGCAGCGAGACAGGGTCGAACACTGAAGCTTTCTTT
CDR3: CASSETGSNTEAFF

size: NA
V: TRBV4-2
D: NA
length: 15
J: TRBJ2-2
DNA: TGTGCCAGCAGCCAAGAACGAGGGATTCCCGGGGAGCTGTTTTTT
CDR3: CASSQERGIPGELFF

size: few
V: TRBV6-5
D: TRBD1
length: 14
J: TRBJ1-1
DNA: TGTGCCAGCAGCCCCGGGACAGGGGTTACTGAAGCTTTCTTT
CDR3: CASSPGTGVTEAFF

size: NA
V: TRBV9
D: NA
length: 16
J: TRBJ1-3
DNA: TGTGCCAGCAGCGTAGCGCATCCGAGCTCTGGAAACACCATATATTTT
CDR3: CASSVAHPSSGNTIYF

size: NA
V: TRBV5-1
D: TRBD1
length: 14
J: TRBJ2-3
DNA: TGCGCCAGCAGCTTTGGACAGGGAACAGATACGCAGTATTTT
CDR3: CASSFGQGTDTQYF

size: NA
V: TRBV28
D: TRBD1
length: 14
J: TRBJ1-1
DNA: TGTGCCAGCAGGGGTGGGACAGCGAACACTGAAGCTTTCTTT
CDR3: CASRGGTANTEAFF

size: few
V: TRBV30
D: NA
length: 12
J: TRBJ1-5
DNA: TGTGCCTGGAGTGTCGGCAATCAGCCCCAGCATTTT
CDR3: CAWSVGNQPQHF

size: NA
V: TRBV11-2
D: NA
length: 14
J: TRBJ1-6
DNA: TGTGCCAGCACCTTAGACCTTCTTTATTCACCCCTCCACTTT
CDR3: CASTLDLLYSPLHF

size: NA
V: TRBV7-2
D: NA
length: 15
J: TRBJ1-5
DNA: TGTGCCAGCAGCCCACGAACCGGGAACAATCAGCCCCAGCATTTT
CDR3: CASSPRTGNNQPQHF

size: NA
V: TRBV19
D: TRBD1
length: 15
J: TRBJ2-5
DNA: TGTGCCAGTAGTGGCCTGACAGGGGCAAAGGAGACCCAGTACTTC
CDR3: CASSGLTGAKETQYF

size: once
V: TRBV18
D: TRBD1
length: 14
J: TRBJ2-1
DNA: TGTGCCAGCTCAGCGACAGGGGACTACAATGAGCAGTTCTTC
CDR3: CASSATGDYNEQFF

size: NA
V: TRBV6-5
D: NA
length: 14
J: TRBJ1-1
DNA: TGTGCCAGCAGTTTCCGGGACAAGAACACTGAAGCTTTCTTT
CDR3: CASSFRDKNTEAFF

size: NA
V: TRBV4-1
D: NA
length: 17
J: TRBJ2-1
DNA: TGCGCCAGCAGCCAAGTCCTGTTGGGGGGTGGGTACAATGAGCAGTTCTTC
CDR3: CASSQVLLGGGYNEQFF

size: NA
V: TRBV5-4
D: NA
length: 13
J: TRBJ2-5
DNA: TGTGCCAGCAGCTCCCCAGGGCAAGAGACCCAGTACTTC
CDR3: CASSSPGQETQYF

size: once
V: TRBV5-4
D: NA
length: 14
J: TRBJ1-6
DNA: TGTGCCAGCAGCTTGGGACAGGATAATTCACCCCTCCACTTT
CDR3: CASSLGQDNSPLHF

size: NA
V: TRBV12-2
D: NA
length: 18
J: TRBJ2-2
DNA: TGTGCAAGTCGCTTAGCGACAGGGGAGAGGGCGAACACCGGGGAGCTGTTTTTT
CDR3: CASRLATGERANTGELFF

size: NA
V: TRBV30
D: TRBD1
length: 12
J: TRBJ2-7
DNA: TGTGCCTTGACAGGGGAGACCTACGAGCAGTACTTC
CDR3: CALTGETYEQYF

size: NA
V: TRBV2
D: NA
length: 14
J: TRBJ2-1
DNA: TGTGCCAGCAGCGTCGATACGAGGTACAATGAGCAGTTCTTC
CDR3: CASSVDTRYNEQFF

size: NA
V: TRBV5-1
D: NA
length: 15
J: TRBJ2-7
DNA: TGCGCCAGCAGCGCACAGGGTCTGTCGACCTACGAGCAGTACTTC
CDR3: CASSAQGLSTYEQYF

size: NA
V: TRBV7-9
D: TRBD2
length: 19
J: TRBJ2-1
DNA: TGTGCCAGCAGCTCTCCGGGACTAGCGGGGGGGCCGTCCTACAATGAGCAGTTCTTC
CDR3: CASSSPGLAGGPSYNEQFF

size: NA
V: TRBV27
D: NA
length: 15
J: TRBJ2-1
DNA: TGTGCCAGCAGTTTAACCTCCAGCTCCTACAATGAGCAGTTCTTC
CDR3: CASSLTSSSYNEQFF

size: NA
V: TRBV7-6
D: NA
length: 15
J: TRBJ1-5
DNA: TGTGCCAGCAGCTTAGACAGTTATAGCAATCAGCCCCAGCATTTT
CDR3: CASSLDSYSNQPQHF

size: NA
V: TRBV2
D: TRBD1
length: 15
J: TRBJ2-7
DNA: TGTGCCAGCAAGAACTCGACAGGGGGCCTCTACGAGCAGTACTTC
CDR3: CASKNSTGGLYEQYF

size: NA
V: TRBV5-1
D: TRBD1
length: 15
J: TRBJ1-2
DNA: TGCGCCAGCAGCCTACAGACCAGGACAGGGAGTGGCTACACCTTC
CDR3: CASSLQTRTGSGYTF

size: NA
V: TRBV25-1
D: NA
length: 15
J: TRBJ1-2
DNA: TGTGCCAGCAGTGCCCACCCGACAGAGAGCTATGGCTACACCTTC
CDR3: CASSAHPTESYGYTF

size: once
V: TRBV5-1
D: TRBD1
length: 13
J: TRBJ1-1
DNA: TGCGCCAGCGGACAGGTCAGTGGAACTGAAGCTTTCTTT
CDR3: CASGQVSGTEAFF

size: NA
V: TRBV4-3
D: NA
length: 13
J: TRBJ1-5
DNA: TGCGCCAGCAGTCAGGGTCAGGAACAGCCCCAGCATTTT
CDR3: CASSQGQEQPQHF

size: few
V: TRBV6-6
D: NA
length: 15
J: TRBJ2-3
DNA: TGTGCCAGCAGCCACTATCAGGGTTTGGCAGATACGCAGTATTTT
CDR3: CASSHYQGLADTQYF

size: few
V: TRBV19
D: NA
length: 14
J: TRBJ2-1
DNA: TGTGCCAGTAAGGGTCTATCAGGGGGGAATGAGCAGTTCTTC
CDR3: CASKGLSGGNEQFF

size: few
V: TRBV2
D: TRBD1
length: 12
J: TRBJ2-7
DNA: TGTGCCAGCAGGGGGACAGTCTACGAGCAGTACTTC
CDR3: CASRGTVYEQYF

size: NA
V: TRBV4-3
D: NA
length: 14
J: TRBJ1-2
DNA: TGCGCCAGCAGCCAAGATCGCGGGGACTATGGCTACACCTTC
CDR3: CASSQDRGDYGYTF

size: NA
V: TRBV6-6
D: TRBD1
length: 15
J: TRBJ1-5
DNA: TGTGCCAGCACCCGACAGGGGATCAGCAATCAGCCCCAGCATTTT
CDR3: CASTRQGISNQPQHF

size: NA
V: TRBV7-2
D: NA
length: 17
J: TRBJ2-3
DNA: TGTGCCAGCAGCCCTCCGGCGGGCGGGGCTACGGGAGATACGCAGTATTTT
CDR3: CASSPPAGGATGDTQYF

size: once
V: TRBV29-1
D: NA
length: 13
J: TRBJ1-2
DNA: TGCAGCGTTAGCCCCCGAGGTAACTATGGCTACACCTTC
CDR3: CSVSPRGNYGYTF